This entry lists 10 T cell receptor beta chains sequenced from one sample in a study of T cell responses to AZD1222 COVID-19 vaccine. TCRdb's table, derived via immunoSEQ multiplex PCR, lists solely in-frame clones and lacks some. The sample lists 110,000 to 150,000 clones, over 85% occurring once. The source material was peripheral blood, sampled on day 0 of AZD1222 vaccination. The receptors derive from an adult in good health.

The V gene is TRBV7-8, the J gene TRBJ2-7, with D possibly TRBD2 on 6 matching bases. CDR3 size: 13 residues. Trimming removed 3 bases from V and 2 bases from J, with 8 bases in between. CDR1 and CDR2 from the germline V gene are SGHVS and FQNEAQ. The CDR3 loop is CASSLGGPYEQYF. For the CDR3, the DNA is TGTGCCAGCAGCTTGGGGGGACCCTACGAGCAGTACTTC.

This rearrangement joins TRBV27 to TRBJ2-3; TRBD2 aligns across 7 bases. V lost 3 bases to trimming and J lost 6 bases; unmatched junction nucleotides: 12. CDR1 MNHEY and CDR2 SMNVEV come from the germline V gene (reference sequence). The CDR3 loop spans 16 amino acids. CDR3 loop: CASSLAGARFRDTQYF. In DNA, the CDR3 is TGTGCCAGCAGTTTGGCGGGAGCCCGATTCCGGGATACGCAGTATTTT.

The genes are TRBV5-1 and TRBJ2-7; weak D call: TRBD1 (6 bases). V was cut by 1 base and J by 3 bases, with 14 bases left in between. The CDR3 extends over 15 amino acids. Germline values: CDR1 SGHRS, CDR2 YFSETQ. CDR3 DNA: TGCGCCAGCAGCTTGTTTGGAGGCAGGGGCTACGAGCAGTACTTC. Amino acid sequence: CASSLFGGRGYEQYF.

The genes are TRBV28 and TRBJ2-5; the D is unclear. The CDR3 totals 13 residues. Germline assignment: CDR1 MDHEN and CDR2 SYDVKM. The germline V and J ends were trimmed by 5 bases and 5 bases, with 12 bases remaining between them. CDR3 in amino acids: CASSDVNGETQYF. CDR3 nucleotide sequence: TGTGCCAGCAGTGACGTCAATGGGGAGACCCAGTACTTC. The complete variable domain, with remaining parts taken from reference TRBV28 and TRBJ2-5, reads DVKVTQSSRYLVKRTGEKVFLECVQDMDHENMFWYRQDPGLGLRLIYFSYDVKMKEKGDIPEGYSVSREKKERFSLILESASTNQTSMYLCASSDVNGETQYFGPGTRLLVL.

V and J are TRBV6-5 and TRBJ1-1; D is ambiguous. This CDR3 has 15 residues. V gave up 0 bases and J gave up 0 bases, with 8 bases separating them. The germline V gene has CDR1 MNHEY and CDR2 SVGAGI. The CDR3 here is CASSYSGSVNTEAFF. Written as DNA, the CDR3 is TGTGCCAGCAGTTACTCGGGGTCCGTGAACACTGAAGCTTTCTTT.

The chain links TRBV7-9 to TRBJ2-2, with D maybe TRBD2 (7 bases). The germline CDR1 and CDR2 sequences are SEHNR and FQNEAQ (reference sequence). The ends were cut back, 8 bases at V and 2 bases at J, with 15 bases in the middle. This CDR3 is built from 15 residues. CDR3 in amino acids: CASGWGGPNTGELFF. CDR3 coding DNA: TGTGCCAGCGGCTGGGGGGGCCCAAACACCGGGGAGCTGTTTTTT.

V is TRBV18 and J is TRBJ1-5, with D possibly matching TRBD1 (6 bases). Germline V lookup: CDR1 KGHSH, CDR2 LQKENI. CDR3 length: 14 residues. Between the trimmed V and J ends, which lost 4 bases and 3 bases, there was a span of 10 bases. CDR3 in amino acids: CASSRTDINQPQHF. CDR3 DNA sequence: TGTGCCAGCTCACGGACAGATATCAATCAGCCCCAGCATTTT.

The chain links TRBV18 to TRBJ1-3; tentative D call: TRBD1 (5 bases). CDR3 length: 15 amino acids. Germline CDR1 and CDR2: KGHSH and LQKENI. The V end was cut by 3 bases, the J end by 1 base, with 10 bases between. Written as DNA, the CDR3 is TGTGCCAGCTCACCCTCCCGGGGGTCTGGAAACACCATATATTTT. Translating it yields CASSPSRGSGNTIYF.

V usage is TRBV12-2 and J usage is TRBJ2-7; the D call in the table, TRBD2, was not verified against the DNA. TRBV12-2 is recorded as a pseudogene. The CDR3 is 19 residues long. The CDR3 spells CASRLVFGGLCSGVYEQYF. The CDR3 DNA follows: TGTGCAAGTCGCTTAGTTTTCGGAGGACTTTGTAGCGGGGTGTACGAGCAGTACTTC.

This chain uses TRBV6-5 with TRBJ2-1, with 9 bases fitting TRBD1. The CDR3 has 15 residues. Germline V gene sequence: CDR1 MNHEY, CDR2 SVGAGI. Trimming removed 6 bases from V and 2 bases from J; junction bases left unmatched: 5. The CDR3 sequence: CASRPGQGTYNEQFF. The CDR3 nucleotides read TGTGCCAGCAGACCAGGACAGGGGACCTACAATGAGCAGTTCTTC.